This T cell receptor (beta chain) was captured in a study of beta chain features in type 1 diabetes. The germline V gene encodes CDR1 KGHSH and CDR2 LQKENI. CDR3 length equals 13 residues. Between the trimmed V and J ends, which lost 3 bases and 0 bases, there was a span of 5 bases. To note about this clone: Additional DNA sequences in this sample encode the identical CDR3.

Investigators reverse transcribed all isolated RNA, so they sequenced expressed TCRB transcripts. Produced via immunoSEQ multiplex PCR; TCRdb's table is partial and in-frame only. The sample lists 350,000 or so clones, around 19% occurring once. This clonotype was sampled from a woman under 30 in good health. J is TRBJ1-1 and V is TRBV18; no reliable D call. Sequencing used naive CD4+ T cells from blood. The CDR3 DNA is TGTGCCAGCTCACCGTCAATGAACACTGAAGCTTTCTTT. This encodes CASSPSMNTEAFF.